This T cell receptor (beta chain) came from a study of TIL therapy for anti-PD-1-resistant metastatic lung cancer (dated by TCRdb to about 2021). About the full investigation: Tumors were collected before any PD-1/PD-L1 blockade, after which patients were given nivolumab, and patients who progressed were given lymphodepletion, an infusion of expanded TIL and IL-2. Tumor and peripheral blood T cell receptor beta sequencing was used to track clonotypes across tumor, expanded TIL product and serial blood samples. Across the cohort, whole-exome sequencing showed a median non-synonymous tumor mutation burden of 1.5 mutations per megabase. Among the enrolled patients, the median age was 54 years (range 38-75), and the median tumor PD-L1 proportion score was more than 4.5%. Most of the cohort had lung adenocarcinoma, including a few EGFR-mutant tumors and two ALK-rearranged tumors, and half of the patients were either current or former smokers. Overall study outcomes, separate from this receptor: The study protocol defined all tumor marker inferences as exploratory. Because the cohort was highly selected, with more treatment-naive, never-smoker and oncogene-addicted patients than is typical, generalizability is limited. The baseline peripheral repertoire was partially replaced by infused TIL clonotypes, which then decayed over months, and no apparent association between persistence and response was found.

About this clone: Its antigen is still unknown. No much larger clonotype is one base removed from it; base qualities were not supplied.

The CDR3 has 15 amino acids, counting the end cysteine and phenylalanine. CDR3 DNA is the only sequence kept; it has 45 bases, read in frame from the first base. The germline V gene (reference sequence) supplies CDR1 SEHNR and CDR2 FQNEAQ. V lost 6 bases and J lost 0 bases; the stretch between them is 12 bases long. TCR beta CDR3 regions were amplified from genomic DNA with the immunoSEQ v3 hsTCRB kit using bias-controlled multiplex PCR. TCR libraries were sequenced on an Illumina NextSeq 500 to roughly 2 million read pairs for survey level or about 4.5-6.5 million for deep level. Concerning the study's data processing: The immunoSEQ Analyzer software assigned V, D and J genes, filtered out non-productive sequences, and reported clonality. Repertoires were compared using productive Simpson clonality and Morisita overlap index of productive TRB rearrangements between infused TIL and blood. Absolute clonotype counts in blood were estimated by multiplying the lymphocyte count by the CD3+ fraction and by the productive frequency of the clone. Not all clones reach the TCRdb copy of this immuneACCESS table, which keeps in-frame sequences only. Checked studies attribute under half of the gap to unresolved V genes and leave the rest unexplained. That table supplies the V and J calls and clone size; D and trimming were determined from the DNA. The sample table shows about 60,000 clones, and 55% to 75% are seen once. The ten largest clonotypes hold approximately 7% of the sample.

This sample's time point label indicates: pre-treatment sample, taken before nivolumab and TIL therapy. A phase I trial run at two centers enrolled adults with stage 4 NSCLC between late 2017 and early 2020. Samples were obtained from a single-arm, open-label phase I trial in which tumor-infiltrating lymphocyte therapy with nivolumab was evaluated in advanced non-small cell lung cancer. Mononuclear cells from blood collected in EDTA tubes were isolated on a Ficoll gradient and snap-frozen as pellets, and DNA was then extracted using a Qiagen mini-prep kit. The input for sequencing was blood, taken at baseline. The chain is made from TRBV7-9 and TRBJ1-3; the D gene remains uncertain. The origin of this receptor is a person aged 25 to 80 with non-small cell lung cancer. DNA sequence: TGTGCCAGCAGTGGGCAGGCCTTCTCTGGAAACACCATATATTTT. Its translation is CASSGQAFSGNTIYF.